These 19 T cell receptor beta chains came from one sample sequenced in a study of T cell responses to AZD1222 COVID-19 vaccine. Assay: immunoSEQ multiplex PCR; the TCRdb copy retains only in-frame clones and omits some. Of some 120,000 clones in the sample, 70% to 90% were seen once. Source: peripheral blood, taken on day 0 of AZD1222 vaccination. These receptors came from an adult in good health.

The J gene is TRBJ1-5, the V gene TRBV6-1, with 8 bases fitting TRBD1. The CDR3 loop spans 14 amino acids. Germline-derived CDR1 and CDR2 are MNHNS and SASEGT. J lost 2 bases, V lost 7 bases, and 4 bases had no gene match. CDR3 in DNA: TGTGCCAGCACAGGGGGCGCGGGCAATCAGCCCCAGCATTTT. Translated, it gives CASTGGAGNQPQHF.

V gene TRBV5-4 combines with J gene TRBJ2-3, with D perhaps matching TRBD1 (6 bases). From germline, CDR1 is SGHNT and CDR2 YYREEE (reference sequence). The V and J ends lost 2 bases and 6 bases respectively, with 16 bases between them. The CDR3 totals 15 residues. This chain's CDR3 is CASSFHGGARDTQYF. DNA for the CDR3: TGTGCCAGCAGCTTTCATGGGGGCGCCAGGGATACGCAGTATTTT.

Only one count was recorded for this clone. The gene calls are TRBV10-1 and TRBJ1-1; 10 bases align to TRBD1. The CDR3 contains 16 residues. Germline loops: CDR1 WNHNN, CDR2 SYGVQD (reference sequence). J was trimmed by 5 bases and V by 4 bases; bases with no gene match: 10. The chain's CDR3 is CASSGSRGTGETEAFF. The CDR3 DNA reads as TGCGCCAGCAGTGGGTCGAGAGGGACAGGGGAAACTGAAGCTTTCTTT.

The chain employs TRBV18 and TRBJ1-6, with D perhaps matching TRBD1 (6 bases). The CDR3 length is 16 residues. Trimming took off 0 bases at V and 6 bases at J, with 12 bases between the two ends. CDR1 is KGHSH, CDR2 LQKENI, per germline. CDR3 sequence: CASSPPGALGNSPLHF. CDR3 coding DNA: TGTGCCAGCTCACCACCGGGGGCCCTGGGTAATTCACCCCTCCACTTT.

The rearrangement links TRBV24-1 to TRBJ1-2; unclear D gene. V was trimmed by 2 bases and J by 4 bases, leaving 13 bases between them. The length of the CDR3 is 15 residues. Germline-derived CDR1 and CDR2 are KGHDR and SFDVKD. The CDR3 region is CATSDSGRAAYGYTF. CDR3 DNA: TGTGCCACCAGTGATTCAGGACGAGCAGCCTATGGCTACACCTTC.

This clone came up once. This sequence joins TRBV28 and TRBJ2-1, with D uncertain. Per germline, CDR1 MDHEN and CDR2 SYDVKM. The CDR3 is 15 residues long. V dropped 3 bases and J dropped 2 bases, with 11 bases sitting between them. The CDR3 nucleotides are TGTGCCAGCAGTTTCTTGAGACTGACCTACAATGAGCAGTTCTTC. Protein sequence: CASSFLRLTYNEQFF.

J is TRBJ1-1 and V is TRBV28, with D tentatively TRBD1 (5 bases). The CDR3 loop spans 12 amino acids. Germline V CDR1 and CDR2: MDHEN, SYDVKM. This CDR3 reads CAGRGPNTEAFF. The CDR3 bases are TGTGCGGGCCGGGGCCCTAACACTGAAGCTTTCTTT.

The genes are TRBV7-3 and TRBJ2-5, with D possibly matching TRBD2 (6 bases). The CDR3 runs to 15 residues. The V and J ends lost 2 bases and 1 base respectively, with 11 bases between them. Germline CDR1 reads SGHTA; CDR2 reads FQGTGA. The CDR3 DNA reads as TGTGCCAGCAGCTTACAGGGAGGCGTCCAAGAGACCCAGTACTTC. Translation gives CASSLQGGVQETQYF. The full variable domain, with the rest looked up from reference TRBV7-3 and TRBJ2-5, is GAGVSQTPSNKVTEKGKYVELRCDPISGHTALYWYRQSLGQGPEFLIYFQGTGAADDSGLPNDRFFAVRPEGSVSTLKIQRTERGDSAVYLCASSLQGGVQETQYFGPGTRLLVL.

This CDR3 reads CATSRDRELTYGYTF. DNA of the CDR3: TGTGCCACCAGCAGAGATCGAGAGCTCACCTATGGCTACACCTTC. The V and J genes are TRBV15 and TRBJ1-2; unclear D gene. Per germline, CDR1 LNHNV and CDR2 YYDKDF (reference sequence). V gave up 0 bases and J gave up 4 bases, with 12 bases separating them. This CDR3 is 15 amino acids long. The whole variable domain, filled in from reference TRBV15 and TRBJ1-2, reads DAMVIQNPRYQVTQFGKPVTLSCSQTLNHNVMYWYQQKSSQAPKLLFHYYDKDFNNEADTPDNFQSRRPNTSFCFLDIRSPGLGDTAMYLCATSRDRELTYGYTFGSGTRLTVV.

The V gene is TRBV2, the J gene TRBJ2-3, with D tentatively TRBD2 (6 bases). V lost 6 bases to trimming and J lost 8 bases, with 12 bases between them. The length of the CDR3 is 12 residues. CDR1 and CDR2 (germline): SNHLY, FYNNEI. CDR3: CASRRAGVTQYF. The CDR3 DNA is TGTGCCAGCAGGAGAGCGGGTGTTACGCAGTATTTT.

The rearrangement uses TRBV10-3 and TRBJ2-7, with 11 nucleotides matching TRBD2. From germline, CDR1 is ENHRY and CDR2 SYGVKD. V shed 3 bases and J 3 bases; nucleotides not matched to a gene: 7. The CDR3 runs to 16 residues. CDR3 loop: CAISDLTGTSGYEQYF. The CDR3 DNA sequence: TGTGCCATCAGTGATCTAACAGGGACTAGCGGCTACGAGCAGTACTTC.

The CDR3 DNA reads TGTGCTAGTGGTTTCGGGGGGACCGGGGAGCTGTTTTTT. Its translation is CASGFGGTGELFF. The genes are TRBV12-5 and TRBJ2-2; 7 nucleotides match TRBD2. Trimming took 3 bases from V and 5 from J; bases not matched to a gene: 0. Germline V gene data show CDR1 as LGHNT and CDR2 as FRNRAP. The CDR3 has 13 amino acids.

The chain combines TRBV28 with TRBJ2-5; maybe TRBD1 (6 bases). V lost 6 bases and J 1 base, leaving 15 bases between the germline ends. Germline V gene lookup returns CDR1 MDHEN and CDR2 SYDVKM. The CDR3 spans 15 residues. CDR3 coding DNA: TGTGCCAGCAGCCCGGACAGCTCCATCCAAGAGACCCAGTACTTC. Encoded protein: CASSPDSSIQETQYF.

The chain is built from TRBV7-2 and TRBJ1-1, with 8 bases matching TRBD1. Germline lookup yields CDR1 SGHTA and CDR2 FQGNSA. With 3 bases clipped from V and 4 bases from J, the junction kept 1 base outside the gene matches. The CDR3 is made up of 13 amino acids. The CDR3 DNA is TGTGCCAGCAGCTTCACAGGGGGCACTGAAGCTTTCTTT. Translating gives CASSFTGGTEAFF.

J is TRBJ2-7 and V is TRBV28; 8 bases agree with TRBD2. After removal of 6 bases from V and 0 bases from J, the junction contained 7 bases not matched to a gene. The CDR3 has 15 amino acids. Germline-derived CDR1 and CDR2 are MDHEN and SYDVKM. CDR3 region: CASSYGLAFSYEQYF. The DNA for the CDR3 is TGTGCCAGCAGCTATGGACTAGCATTCTCCTACGAGCAGTACTTC. The full variable domain, with the rest looked up from reference TRBV28 and TRBJ2-7, is DVKVTQSSRYLVKRTGEKVFLECVQDMDHENMFWYRQDPGLGLRLIYFSYDVKMKEKGDIPEGYSVSREKKERFSLILESASTNQTSMYLCASSYGLAFSYEQYFGPGTRLTVT.

The rearrangement links TRBV10-2 to TRBJ2-1, with D maybe TRBD1 (6 bases). Trimming cost V 0 bases and J 1 base, with 10 bases left between them. Germline values: CDR1 WSHSY, CDR2 SAAADI. The CDR3 consists of 16 residues. The CDR3 spells CASSESTGESYNEQFF. The CDR3 coding sequence is TGCGCCAGCAGTGAGTCGACAGGCGAATCCTACAATGAGCAGTTCTTC.

V is TRBV28 and J is TRBJ2-1; the match to TRBD1 covers 8 bases. Trimming at V came to 5 bases and at J to 7 bases, leaving 13 bases not matched to a gene. Germline CDR1 is MDHEN and CDR2 is SYDVKM. CDR3 length: 16 residues. The CDR3 loop is CASSPQGQGARNEQFF. The CDR3 DNA is TGTGCCAGCAGTCCCCAGGGGCAGGGGGCGCGGAATGAGCAGTTCTTC.

V gene TRBV6-5 combines with J gene TRBJ2-3; 7 nucleotides match TRBD2. J was trimmed by 5 bases and V by 8 bases; bases with no gene match: 7. This CDR3 has 13 amino acids. Germline-derived CDR1 and CDR2 are MNHEY and SVGAGI. The CDR3 here is CASAGERGDTQYF. The CDR3 bases are TGTGCCAGCGCGGGGGAGCGGGGAGATACGCAGTATTTT.

The rearrangement links TRBV7-9 to TRBJ2-3; possibly TRBD1 or TRBD2 for D (6 bases each). The CDR3 contains 16 residues. Looked up from germline, CDR1 is SEHNR and CDR2 is FQNEAQ (reference sequence). V was clipped by 8 bases and J by 4 bases, with 22 bases between them. The CDR3 bases are TGTGCCAGCGCCAGGCGGGGACAACTAGTCGCAGATACGCAGTATTTT. It encodes CASARRGQLVADTQYF.